This note documents a single TCR beta chain sequence. MiXCR, applied by TCRdb to the RT-PCR reads, yields one record per CDR3 protein. The sample yields approximately 500,000 distinct CDR3 sequences, 11% to 15% seen once. V lost 6 bases to trimming and J lost 0 bases, with 9 bases between them. The length of the CDR3 is 14 residues. Germline lookup yields CDR1 MDHEN and CDR2 SYDVKM. This entry is derived from a study of response to subunit inactivated influenza vaccine. Here the sequenced sample was PBMCs from blood, taken approximately 12 days after vaccination. This sequence joins TRBV28 and TRBJ2-4; D not certain. This TCR came from a man in his forties or fifties who received an inactivated influenza vaccine. CDR3 nucleotides: TGTGCCAGCAGGGAAGCTCTAGCCAAAAACATTCAGTACTTC. It translates to CASREALAKNIQYF.